This passage covers 22 T cell receptor beta chains from one sample sequenced in a study of regulatory T cells in long-lasting Graves disease. Time point noted: persistent/refractory GD, antithyroid drugs over 5 years with positive TRAb. From RNA extracted from PBMCs, the TCR library was made. Arm-PCR of CDR3 regions with iRepertoire HTBI primers generated TCR beta libraries. TCRdb analysed the multiplex PCR reads with MiXCR anew, one entry per CDR3 protein. The sample consists of roughly 490,000 distinct CDR3 sequences, about 20% of them appearing once. Sequencing used peripheral blood mononuclear cells (PBMCs), obtained when the disease was refractory, from a patient treated with antithyroid drugs. The receptor source for this set is a female donor with Graves disease.

In this sample, this clonotype turned up many times. The V and J genes are TRBV20-1 and TRBJ2-5; D may be TRBD2 (5 bases). CDR3 size: 14 residues. The V end was cut by 4 bases, the J end by 0 bases, with 12 bases between. CDR1 is DFQATT, CDR2 SNEGSKA, per germline (reference sequence). CDR3 DNA sequence: TGCAGTGCTACCCGAGGGTGGTACCAAGAGACCCAGTACTTC. Translating gives CSATRGWYQETQYF.

This clonotype was seen only a few times. The gene calls are TRBV7-9 and TRBJ1-1, with D possibly being TRBD1 (5 bases). Looked up from germline, CDR1 is SEHNR and CDR2 is FQNEAQ (reference sequence). CDR3 length: 15 amino acids. The V end lost 3 bases, the J end lost 3 bases, and 14 bases lay between the germline ends. The CDR3 sequence is CASSLMGGADTEAFF. Written as DNA, the CDR3 is TGTGCCAGCAGCTTGATGGGTGGGGCCGACACTGAAGCTTTCTTT.

This clonotype has at least ten counts. V and J are TRBV28 and TRBJ2-7; D is possibly TRBD1 (6 bases). This CDR3 is 13 amino acids long. CDR1 and CDR2 from the germline V gene are MDHEN and SYDVKM. The germline V and J ends were trimmed by 6 bases and 4 bases, with 13 bases remaining between them. The CDR3 DNA reads TGTGCCAGCAGCACGACCAGGGGATACGAGCAGTACTTC. Translation gives CASSTTRGYEQYF. The whole variable domain, filled in from reference TRBV28 and TRBJ2-7, reads DVKVTQSSRYLVKRTGEKVFLECVQDMDHENMFWYRQDPGLGLRLIYFSYDVKMKEKGDIPEGYSVSREKKERFSLILESASTNQTSMYLCASSTTRGYEQYFGPGTRLTVT.

This clonotype was counted a few times. This chain joins TRBV7-2 and TRBJ1-4; 7 bases map to TRBD1. Per the germline V gene, CDR1 is SGHTA and CDR2 is FQGNSA. The CDR3 has 15 amino acids. The trim removed 5 bases at V and 6 bases at J, leaving 9 bases unmatched. The CDR3 DNA reads TGTGCCAGCAGCACTGGGACAGTTAATTATGAAAAACTGTTTTTT. This codes for CASSTGTVNYEKLFF.

V is TRBV5-8 and J is TRBJ1-2, with TRBD1 identical over 8 bases. The V gene end was trimmed by 4 bases and the J gene end by 2 bases; junction bases not matched to a gene: 7. CDR3 length: 15 amino acids. Germline lookup yields CDR1 SGHTS and CDR2 YDEGEE. CDR3: CASSTWDRRNYGYTF. For the CDR3, the DNA is TGTGCCAGCAGCACTTGGGACAGGCGCAACTATGGCTACACCTTC.

The rearrangement joins TRBV18 to TRBJ2-1; unclear D gene. The germline CDR1 and CDR2 sequences are KGHSH and LQKENI. The CDR3 loop spans 13 amino acids. Deletions cut 2 bases from V and 5 bases from J, with 7 bases between. The CDR3 DNA follows: TGTGCCAGCTCACCAGATCCGGACAATGAGCAGTTCTTC. Translation gives CASSPDPDNEQFF.

The J gene is TRBJ2-5, the V gene TRBV28; D possibly corresponds to TRBD2 (6 bases). The V end was cut by 7 bases, the J end by 4 bases, with 22 bases between. The CDR3 spans 16 residues. The V gene's germline CDR1 is MDHEN and CDR2 SYDVKM. The chain's CDR3 is CASTGLADRLGETQYF. The CDR3 DNA is TGTGCCAGCACTGGTTTAGCGGACCGACTGGGAGAGACCCAGTACTTC.

This clonotype was observed a few times. The genes are TRBV11-3 and TRBJ1-1; D is ambiguous. Trimming left V 2 bases short and J 4 bases short, with 14 bases between. This CDR3 is built from 15 residues. From germline, CDR1 is SGHNT and CDR2 YENEEA. The CDR3 loop reads CASSLRKGDITEAFF. The CDR3 region has the DNA TGTGCCAGCAGCTTACGGAAGGGAGATATCACTGAAGCTTTCTTT. Combining the CDR3 with reference TRBV11-3 and TRBJ1-1 gives the whole variable domain EAGVVQSPRYKIIEKKQPVAFWCNPISGHNTLYWYLQNLGQGPELLIRYENEEAVDDSQLPKDRFSAERLKGVDSTLKIQPAELGDSAVYLCASSLRKGDITEAFFGQGTRLTVV.

This clonotype was counted many times. V gene TRBV27 combines with J gene TRBJ2-7, with 9 nucleotides matching TRBD1. There are 14 residues in the CDR3. The V segment lost 5 bases and the J segment 4 bases; nucleotides outside the gene matches: 6. Germline-derived CDR1 and CDR2 are MNHEY and SMNVEV (reference sequence). Written as DNA, the CDR3 is TGTGCCAGCAGTACTAACAGGGGGCTGTACGAGCAGTACTTC. Amino acid sequence: CASSTNRGLYEQYF.

This clonotype showed up many times. The J gene is TRBJ1-5, the V gene TRBV27; tentative D call: TRBD1 (5 bases). The CDR3 totals 14 residues. Germline V gives CDR1 MNHEY, CDR2 SMNVEV (reference sequence). Trimming took 8 bases from V and 5 from J, leaving 16 bases between them. The CDR3 loop reads CASSHGGSDQPQHF. CDR3 nucleotides: TGTGCCAGCTCTCACGGGGGATCGGATCAGCCCCAGCATTTT.

The chain couples TRBV28 to TRBJ2-2; either TRBD1 or TRBD2 may fit D (5 bases each). Per germline, CDR1 MDHEN and CDR2 SYDVKM. The CDR3 is 12 residues long. Trimming stripped 6 bases from V and 6 bases from J, with 8 bases between. The CDR3 nucleotides read TGTGCCAGCAGGGGGGTTGCCGGGGAGCTGTTTTTT. This codes for CASRGVAGELFF. Complete variable domain (other parts from reference TRBV28 and TRBJ2-2): DVKVTQSSRYLVKRTGEKVFLECVQDMDHENMFWYRQDPGLGLRLIYFSYDVKMKEKGDIPEGYSVSREKKERFSLILESASTNQTSMYLCASRGVAGELFFGEGSRLTVL.

The chain employs TRBV5-4 and TRBJ2-5; 7 nucleotides agree with TRBD2. CDR1 is SGHNT, CDR2 YYREEE, per germline (reference sequence). CDR3 length: 15 amino acids. V trimming: 4 bases; J trimming: 4 bases; junction bases outside the gene matches: 10. The CDR3 spells CASSPAGVSTETQYF. In DNA form, the CDR3 reads TGTGCCAGCAGCCCGGCGGGGGTATCGACAGAGACCCAGTACTTC.

A word on this clonotype: One end of the junction does not line up with germline, which may come from a read error. This chain connects TRBV28 to TRBJ1-5; the D gene is possibly TRBD1 (6 bases). The CDR3 totals 11 residues. Per germline, CDR1 MDHEN and CDR2 SYDVKM. In DNA form, the CDR3 reads TGTGCCAGTAGCCGAGGGGGGGATAACTATTTT. Residues: CASSRGGDNYF.

The gene calls are TRBV20-1 and TRBJ2-7; tentatively, D is TRBD2 (5 bases). The CDR3 sequence is 13 residues long. Per the germline V gene, CDR1 is DFQATT and CDR2 is SNEGSKA (reference sequence). The V end lost 6 bases, the J end lost 6 bases, and 18 bases lay between the germline ends. CDR3 DNA sequence: TGCAGTGCCCCCAAGCTGCGGGTTTCCGAGCAGTACTTC. Protein: CSAPKLRVSEQYF.

This clonotype was seen a few times. This chain connects TRBV19 to TRBJ1-2; D might be TRBD1 (5 bases). The CDR3 sequence is 13 residues long. Trimming stripped 7 bases from V and 2 bases from J, with 11 bases between. Germline CDR1 and CDR2: LNHDA and SQIVND (reference sequence). The CDR3 DNA reads as TGTGCCAGTAAACACAGGCCGAACTATGGCTACACCTTC. It encodes CASKHRPNYGYTF.

This clonotype showed up many times. J is TRBJ2-7 and V is TRBV29-1; 9 nucleotides line up with TRBD2. Germline values: CDR1 SQVTM, CDR2 ANQGSEA. CDR3 size: 14 residues. Trimming took 2 bases from V and 7 from J; bases not matched to a gene: 9. Here the CDR3 DNA reads TGCAGCGTTGAAATGGGAGCGGGGGGTAGAGAGCAGTACTTC. Its protein is CSVEMGAGGREQYF.

This clonotype showed up many times. V and J are TRBV29-1 and TRBJ1-1, with D possibly matching TRBD1 (5 bases). V lost 2 bases, J lost 3 bases, and 10 bases lay in between. The CDR3 totals 13 residues. Per the germline V gene, CDR1 is SQVTM and CDR2 is ANQGSEA. CDR3 region: CSVEQSRDTEAFF. CDR3 DNA sequence: TGCAGCGTTGAACAGTCCAGGGACACTGAAGCTTTCTTT.

The sample holds a few counts of this clonotype. The chain carries TRBV28 and TRBJ1-5; 7 positions match TRBD1. Germline V CDR1 and CDR2: MDHEN, SYDVKM. The CDR3 runs to 14 residues. After removal of 7 bases from V and 3 bases from J, the junction contained 6 bases not matched to a gene. The CDR3 protein is CASTVQGPNQPQHF. CDR3 bases: TGTGCCAGCACCGTACAGGGGCCCAATCAGCCCCAGCATTTT. The whole variable domain, remainder taken from reference TRBV28 and TRBJ1-5, is DVKVTQSSRYLVKRTGEKVFLECVQDMDHENMFWYRQDPGLGLRLIYFSYDVKMKEKGDIPEGYSVSREKKERFSLILESASTNQTSMYLCASTVQGPNQPQHFGDGTRLSIL.

The V and J genes are TRBV2 and TRBJ2-1; maybe TRBD2 (6 bases). CDR3 size: 15 residues. Germline V gene lookup returns CDR1 SNHLY and CDR2 FYNNEI. Trimming cost V 8 bases and J 6 bases, with 20 bases left between them. CDR3 protein: CASALQAAGSNEQFF. CDR3 DNA: TGTGCCAGCGCCCTTCAGGCAGCGGGCAGCAATGAGCAGTTCTTC.

In the case of this clonotype: A read error may produce the germline difference seen at one junction end. The chain uses TRBV5-6 and TRBJ2-5; 13 bases map to TRBD2. This CDR3 has 14 residues. The germline gives CDR1 SGHDT, CDR2 YYEEEE. DNA of the CDR3: TGTGCCAGCAGCCCCGGACTAGCGGGGGCACTCATCCACTTC. Translation: CASSPGLAGALIHF.

The chain is built from TRBV18 and TRBJ2-3; D is unclear. The CDR3 sequence is 12 residues long. The V gene lost 2 bases and the J gene lost 3 bases, with 3 bases spanning the gap. Germline CDR1 KGHSH, CDR2 LQKENI. The CDR3 protein is CASSPETDTQYF. The CDR3 bases are TGTGCCAGCTCACCAGAGACAGATACGCAGTATTTT.

The sample holds many counts of this clonotype. The genes are TRBV28 and TRBJ1-1; a weak D match, TRBD1 (6 bases). In germline, CDR1 is MDHEN, CDR2 SYDVKM. This CDR3 is 14 amino acids long. The V end lost 6 bases, the J end lost 5 bases, and 16 bases lay between the germline ends. CDR3 in amino acids: CASSLPTGATEAFF. CDR3 DNA sequence: TGTGCCAGCAGCCTACCCACGGGGGCAACTGAAGCTTTCTTT. The variable domain in full, completed from reference TRBV28 and TRBJ1-1, reads DVKVTQSSRYLVKRTGEKVFLECVQDMDHENMFWYRQDPGLGLRLIYFSYDVKMKEKGDIPEGYSVSREKKERFSLILESASTNQTSMYLCASSLPTGATEAFFGQGTRLTVV.